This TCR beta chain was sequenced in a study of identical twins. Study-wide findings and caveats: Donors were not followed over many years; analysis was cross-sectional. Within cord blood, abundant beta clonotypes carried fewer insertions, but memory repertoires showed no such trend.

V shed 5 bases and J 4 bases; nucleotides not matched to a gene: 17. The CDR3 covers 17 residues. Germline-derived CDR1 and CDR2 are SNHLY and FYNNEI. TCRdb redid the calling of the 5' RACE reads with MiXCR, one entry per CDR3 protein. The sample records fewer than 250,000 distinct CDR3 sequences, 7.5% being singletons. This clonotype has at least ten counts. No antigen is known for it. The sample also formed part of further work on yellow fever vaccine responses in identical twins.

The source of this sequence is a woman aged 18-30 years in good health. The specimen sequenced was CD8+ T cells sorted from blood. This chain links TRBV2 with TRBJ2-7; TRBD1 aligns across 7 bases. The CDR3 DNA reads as TGTGCCAGCAGTAGAACACTCAGACAGGGTGCGACATACGAGCAGTACTTC. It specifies CASSRTLRQGATYEQYF. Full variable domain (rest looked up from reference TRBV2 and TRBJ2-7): EPEVTQTPSHQVTQMGQEVILRCVPISNHLYFYWYRQILGQKVEFLVSFYNNEISEKSEIFDDQFSVERPDGSNFTLKIRSTKLEDSAMYFCASSRTLRQGATYEQYFGPGTRLTVT.